A single sample is the source of the 13 T cell receptor beta chains below, sequenced in a study of blood T cell repertoires in COVID-19. Clones were sequenced by immunoSEQ multiplex PCR, and TCRdb holds only the in-frame ones, with some missing. The table shows over 200,000 clones, with under 90% occurring only once. The sequencing sample was made of PBMCs or T cells enriched from blood (not recorded which). The receptors here all came from a woman aged 50 to 65 with acute COVID-19.

This clone was seen only a few times. The chain employs TRBV13 and TRBJ2-3, with 9 positions matching TRBD2. With V trimmed by 2 bases and J by 4 bases, 19 bases remained unmatched. This CDR3 has 20 amino acids. CDR1 is PRHDT and CDR2 is FYEKMQ in the germline V gene (reference sequence). CDR3: CASSLKVPRGGAGKSDTQYF. The CDR3 nucleotides read TGTGCCAGCAGCTTAAAGGTGCCTCGCGGGGGGGCCGGTAAGTCAGATACGCAGTATTTT.

The V and J genes are TRBV5-1 and TRBJ1-4; 9 bases are a match to TRBD1. Germline loops: CDR1 SGHRS, CDR2 YFSETQ. The CDR3 has 18 amino acids. Losses at the gene ends were 2 bases for V and 3 bases for J; bases not matched to a gene: 11. In nucleotides, the CDR3 is TGCGCCAGCAGCTTTTTCGACAGGGGGGGAAAATCTAATGAAAAACTGTTTTTT. It codes for CASSFFDRGGKSNEKLFF.

V usage is TRBV28 and J usage is TRBJ2-7, with TRBD1 as a possible D gene (6 bases). The CDR3 runs 14 residues. Looked up from germline, CDR1 is MDHEN and CDR2 is SYDVKM. Trimming removed 5 bases from V and 2 bases from J, with 13 bases in between. The CDR3 here is CASSPLGQTYEQYF. CDR3 sequence (DNA): TGTGCCAGCAGTCCCCTCGGACAGACCTACGAGCAGTACTTC.

V is TRBV6-5 and J is TRBJ2-7, with D possibly matching TRBD1 (6 bases). In germline, CDR1 is MNHEY, CDR2 SVGAGI. V was trimmed by 6 bases and J by 11 bases, leaving 20 bases between them. The CDR3 is 13 residues long. For the CDR3, the DNA is TGTGCCAGCAGAATGGACAGCCTACGATGGGAGTACTTC. Its protein is CASRMDSLRWEYF.

The V call is TRBV5-1, the J call TRBJ2-3; weak D call: TRBD2 (7 bases). Germline CDR1 SGHRS, CDR2 YFSETQ. The length of the CDR3 is 21 residues. Trimming took 0 bases from V and 0 from J, leaving 26 bases between them. The CDR3 spells CASSLGPPPSRAGASTDTQYF. CDR3 in DNA: TGCGCCAGCAGCTTGGGCCCTCCACCGAGCCGGGCGGGGGCTAGCACAGATACGCAGTATTTT.

The chain recombines TRBV5-1 with TRBJ1-2, with TRBD1 identical over 8 bases. The CDR3 has 15 amino acids. Losses at the gene ends were 6 bases for V and 8 bases for J; bases not matched to a gene: 15. Germline CDR1 reads SGHRS; CDR2 reads YFSETQ. The CDR3: CASKRDTTGGNGYTF. The CDR3 region has the DNA TGCGCCAGCAAAAGAGATACTACAGGGGGGAACGGCTACACCTTC.

The rearrangement uses TRBV7-2 and TRBJ2-5; 11 nucleotides match TRBD2. CDR1 and CDR2 from the germline V gene are SGHTA and FQGNSA. The CDR3 sequence is 16 residues long. V lost 5 bases, J lost 5 bases, and 10 bases stayed unmatched. Written as DNA, the CDR3 is TGTGCCAGCAGCCCCGGGACTAGCGGTCGGGGGGAGACCCAGTACTTC. It translates to CASSPGTSGRGETQYF.

The chain combines TRBV11-3 with TRBJ2-1; 16 bases fit TRBD2. The CDR3 is 18 amino acids. V shed 5 bases and J 2 bases; nucleotides not matched to a gene: 6. Germline V gene sequence: CDR1 SGHNT, CDR2 YENEEA. The CDR3 bases are TGTGCCAGCAGCAGGGGACTAGCGGGGGGGCCGGCCTACAATGAGCAGTTCTTC. Translating it yields CASSRGLAGGPAYNEQFF. The whole variable domain, filled in from reference TRBV11-3 and TRBJ2-1, reads EAGVVQSPRYKIIEKKQPVAFWCNPISGHNTLYWYLQNLGQGPELLIRYENEEAVDDSQLPKDRFSAERLKGVDSTLKIQPAELGDSAVYLCASSRGLAGGPAYNEQFFGPGTRLTVL.

The chain joins TRBV6-1 to TRBJ1-1; 9 bases map to TRBD1. V shed 6 bases and J 6 bases; nucleotides not matched to a gene: 5. Germline loops: CDR1 MNHNS, CDR2 SASEGT. This CDR3 comprises 13 residues. This chain's CDR3 is CASRTRQGAEAFF. DNA for the CDR3: TGTGCCAGCAGAACAAGACAGGGGGCTGAAGCTTTCTTT.

The V gene is TRBV2, the J gene TRBJ2-1; TRBD1 aligns across 7 bases. The trim removed 2 bases at V and 2 bases at J, leaving 6 bases unmatched. Germline V lookup: CDR1 SNHLY, CDR2 FYNNEI. The CDR3 extends over 16 amino acids. The CDR3 DNA follows: TGTGCCAGCAGTGAAATGTGGCAGGGGGCCTACAATGAGCAGTTCTTC. Protein sequence: CASSEMWQGAYNEQFF.

A remark on this clone: The sample holds other DNA sequences that translate to the same CDR3. The chain recombines TRBV18 with TRBJ2-7, with a possible D match to TRBD1 (6 bases). V lost 0 bases and J lost 2, with 11 bases in between. This CDR3 spans 15 amino acids. Germline CDR1 reads KGHSH; CDR2 reads LQKENI. The DNA for the CDR3 is TGTGCCAGCTCACCACCAGGGGGAGCACCCTACGAGCAGTACTTC. Translating gives CASSPPGGAPYEQYF. Looking up the rest from reference TRBV18 and TRBJ2-7 gives the full variable domain: NAGVMQNPRHLVRRRGQEARLRCSPMKGHSHVYWYRQLPEEGLKFMVYLQKENIIDESGMPKERFSAEFPKEGPSILRIQQVVRGDSAAYFCASSPPGGAPYEQYFGPGTRLTVT.

This chain connects TRBV3-1 (or the pseudogene TRBV3-2) to TRBJ1-6, with TRBD1 matching over 8 bases. Germline V gene sequence: CDR1 LGHDT, CDR2 YNNKEL (reference sequence). The V and J ends lost 1 base and 9 bases, in that order; junction bases with no gene match: 2. This CDR3 is built from 14 residues. Here the CDR3 DNA reads TGTGCCAGCAGCCAAGGGCAGGGGGCTTCACCCCTCCACTTT. Translation gives CASSQGQGASPLHF.

This clone was counted a few times. The chain couples TRBV4-1 to TRBJ2-5, with 7 positions matching TRBD1. From germline, CDR1 is MGHRA and CDR2 YSYEKL. The V segment lost 4 bases and the J segment 2 bases; nucleotides outside the gene matches: 1. The CDR3 is 13 amino acids. The CDR3 reads CASSLGQQETQYF. The CDR3 coding sequence is TGCGCCAGCAGCCTGGGACAGCAAGAGACCCAGTACTTC.